The 14 T cell receptor beta chains reported below all come from one sample, sequenced in a study of shared clonotypes between healthy human individuals. TCRdb's copy holds only in-frame clones and misses some; the assay was immunoSEQ multiplex PCR. In the table there are about 980,000 clones, over 75% of which are singletons. What was sequenced was memory CD4+ T cells sorted from blood. Subset in this sample: CD45RA-negative fraction. All receptors come from a man younger than 35 in good health.

The V and J genes are TRBV9 and TRBJ1-2; no definite D call. V was clipped by 0 bases and J by 6 bases, with 12 bases between them. Looked up from germline, CDR1 is SGDLS and CDR2 is YYNGEE. The CDR3 consists of 14 residues. The DNA of the CDR3 is TGTGCCAGCAGCGTAGCTTGGGGTCCTGATGGCTACACCTTC. This translates into CASSVAWGPDGYTF. The whole variable domain, filled in from reference TRBV9 and TRBJ1-2, reads DSGVTQTPKHLITATGQRVTLRCSPRSGDLSVYWYQQSLDQGLQFLIQYYNGEERAKGNILERFSAQQFPDLHSELNLSSLELGDSALYFCASSVAWGPDGYTFGSGTRLTVV.

This clone has a handful of counts. The rearrangement links TRBV30 to TRBJ2-3; D is undetermined. CDR3 length: 13 amino acids. Trimming stripped 7 bases from V and 5 bases from J, with 16 bases between. Germline loops: CDR1 GTSNPN, CDR2 SVGIG (reference sequence). This chain's CDR3 is CAFNSNSGDTQYF. The CDR3 DNA sequence: TGTGCCTTCAATAGCAATTCTGGAGATACGCAGTATTTT.

The rearrangement links TRBV25-1 to TRBJ2-7; 7 bases are shared with TRBD1. After removal of 3 bases from V and 2 bases from J, the junction contained 7 bases not matched to a gene. The germline CDR1 and CDR2 sequences are MGHDK and SYGVNS. This CDR3 region has 15 residues. CDR3 loop: CASSDDRVGAYEQYF. CDR3 in DNA: TGTGCCAGCAGTGATGACAGGGTCGGAGCCTACGAGCAGTACTTC.

The J gene is TRBJ1-4, the V gene TRBV7-9, with 9 bases fitting TRBD1. V dropped 11 bases and J dropped 6; count of bases not matched to a gene: 7. The CDR3 loop spans 13 amino acids. The germline CDR1 and CDR2 sequences are SEHNR and FQNEAQ (reference sequence). This CDR3 is CAGQTGGDEKLFF. CDR3 nucleotides: TGTGCCGGACAGACAGGGGGGGATGAAAAACTGTTTTTT.

This clone was seen just once. Other DNA sequences of this sample code for an identical CDR3. J is TRBJ1-3 and V is TRBV29-1; TRBD1 agrees at 8 bases. The CDR3 spans 12 residues. With V trimmed by 6 bases and J by 3 bases, 1 base remained unmatched. Germline lookup yields CDR1 SQVTM and CDR2 ANQGSEA. CDR3 in amino acids: CSVGQGGNTIYF. The CDR3 DNA sequence: TGCAGCGTAGGACAGGGTGGAAACACCATATATTTT.

The chain joins TRBV7-2 to TRBJ2-1; D gene ambiguous. Germline-derived CDR1 and CDR2 are SGHTA and FQGNSA. CDR3 length equals 15 residues. With 1 base removed from V and 8 bases from J, the gap between germline ends came to 15 bases. As DNA, the CDR3 is TGTGCCAGCAGCTTAGGTCGGCGACCCCTCGATGAGCAGTTCTTC. As protein: CASSLGRRPLDEQFF.

This chain uses TRBV13 with TRBJ1-3; the D gene is possibly TRBD1 (6 bases). V was shortened by 2 bases and J by 1 base, with 9 bases between the two germline ends. The CDR3 length is 15 residues. Per the germline V gene, CDR1 is PRHDT and CDR2 is FYEKMQ (reference sequence). CDR3 coding DNA: TGTGCCAGCAGCTTAAGGGGGAGTTCTGGAAACACCATATATTTT. This sequence encodes CASSLRGSSGNTIYF.

CDR3 loop: CASSDPRVGGQETQYF. The DNA of the CDR3 is TGTGCCAGCAGTGACCCACGGGTAGGGGGACAAGAGACCCAGTACTTC. This chain uses TRBV6-1 with TRBJ2-5; tentative D call: TRBD1 (6 bases). Germline V gene sequence: CDR1 MNHNS, CDR2 SASEGT. V was clipped by 3 bases and J by 2 bases, with 16 bases between them. This CDR3 spans 16 amino acids.

As DNA, the CDR3 is TGTGCCAGCAGGCGGGGGTCGGCTGGAAACACCATATATTTT. This encodes CASRRGSAGNTIYF. This chain connects TRBV2 to TRBJ1-3; a weak D match, TRBD1 (5 bases). With 6 bases removed from V and 2 bases from J, the gap between germline ends came to 11 bases. The germline V gene has CDR1 SNHLY and CDR2 FYNNEI. This CDR3 has 14 residues.

The genes are TRBV28 and TRBJ1-5; D call uncertain. This CDR3 comprises 11 residues. Deletions cut 2 bases from V and 7 bases from J, with 3 bases between. The germline CDR1 and CDR2 sequences are MDHEN and SYDVKM. The CDR3: CASSLRQPQHF. The CDR3 DNA reads TGTGCCAGCAGTTTAAGACAGCCCCAGCATTTT. Drawing the rest from reference TRBV28 and TRBJ1-5, the complete variable domain is DVKVTQSSRYLVKRTGEKVFLECVQDMDHENMFWYRQDPGLGLRLIYFSYDVKMKEKGDIPEGYSVSREKKERFSLILESASTNQTSMYLCASSLRQPQHFGDGTRLSIL.

The chain joins TRBV10-3 to TRBJ1-2; D unresolved. This CDR3 has 14 residues. Germline CDR1 and CDR2: ENHRY and SYGVKD. Trimming pared 2 bases from V and 8 bases from J, leaving 15 bases between. In nucleotides, the CDR3 is TGTGCCATCAGTGAGCGGCAGACCCTCGGGGGCTACACCTTC. Amino acids: CAISERQTLGGYTF.

The CDR3 DNA sequence: TGTGCCAGCAGCGAGCGGATCCTAGGAAGCACAGATACGCAGTATTTT. Translated: CASSERILGSTDTQYF. This chain joins TRBV7-2 and TRBJ2-3; possible D gene TRBD2, 5 bases. Between the trimmed V and J ends, which lost 5 bases and 0 bases, there was a span of 15 bases. Germline assignment: CDR1 SGHTA and CDR2 FQGNSA. The CDR3 sequence is 16 residues long.

The V and J genes are TRBV11-3 and TRBJ2-7; weak D call: TRBD1 (6 bases). The CDR3 length is 12 residues. The germline CDR1 and CDR2 sequences are SGHNT and YENEEA. The V end was cut by 6 bases, the J end by 3 bases, with 9 bases between. The CDR3 nucleotides read TGTGCCAGCAGTGAAGGGGGCTACGAGCAGTACTTC. Amino acid sequence: CASSEGGYEQYF.

Note on this clone: This sample also contains other DNA sequences that code for the same CDR3. The chain uses TRBV6-5 and TRBJ2-7; D call uncertain. In germline, CDR1 is MNHEY, CDR2 SVGAGI. V gave up 6 bases and J gave up 2 bases, with 11 bases separating them. CDR3 size: 13 residues. For the CDR3, the DNA is TGTGCCAGCAGGGAAGGTCAACCCTACGAGCAGTACTTC. It yields the protein CASREGQPYEQYF.